The clone carrying this T cell receptor (beta chain) came up a few times. As yet, its antigen is unknown. Other DNA sequences of this sample code for an identical CDR3. These data are taken from a study of cytomegalovirus exposure and HLA in healthy donors. Study-level points and caveats: It was taken for granted in presence/absence analyses that sequencing depth across donors was roughly uniform.

The PCR used 60 Vbeta and 13 Jbeta primers. In the source study's methods: Some 10 million shared chains were among the approximately 76 million unique TCR beta chains that a later analysis counted. Here immunoSEQ multiplex PCR was the method, and the copy in TCRdb shows in-frame clones only, minus some. V and J calls plus clone size are reproduced from that table; the DNA served to infer D and trimming. This sample yields some 200,000 clones, of which less than 85% are seen a single time; under 0.8% belongs to the top ten. The sample comprised PBMCs. The TCR sequence derives from a man between 18 and 35 years old in good health and CMV-seronegative.

CDR3 nucleotides: TGTGCCAGCAGTTACTCGACCGGGCAGCCCCAGCATTTT. Translated, it gives CASSYSTGQPQHF. The rearrangement links TRBV6-5 to TRBJ1-5; D gene ambiguous. V was pared by 0 bases and J by 7 bases, with 7 bases between. The CDR3 length is 13 residues. Germline V lookup: CDR1 MNHEY, CDR2 SVGAGI.